Listed here are 10 T cell receptor beta chains from one sample, sequenced in a study of shared clonotypes between healthy human individuals. Clones were read by immunoSEQ multiplex PCR, and TCRdb kept only the in-frame ones, dropping some. The sample holds some 300,000 clones, around 79% seen once. Sequencing used memory CD4+ T cells sorted from blood. Documented subset: CD45RA-negative fraction. All receptors come from a man under 40 in good health.

The table lists this clone with a count of one. The V and J genes are TRBV21-1 and TRBJ1-1. TRBV21-1 constitutes a pseudogene. This CDR3 is 12 amino acids long. The CDR3 nucleotides are TGTGCCAGCAGGCTCATGAACACTGAAGCTTTCTTT. It yields the protein CASRLMNTEAFF.

In DNA, the CDR3 is TGTGCCAGTCTTTCCGTTTCGAGCGGGGGTTACAATGAGCAGTTCTTC. Its protein product is CASLSVSSGGYNEQFF. This chain joins TRBV28 and TRBJ2-1; TRBD2 matches at 8 bases. The V segment lost 9 bases and the J segment 4 bases; nucleotides outside the gene matches: 14. The CDR3 loop spans 16 amino acids. CDR1 MDHEN and CDR2 SYDVKM come from the germline V gene.

The chain is built from TRBV11-2 and TRBJ2-5, with D perhaps matching TRBD2 (5 bases). This CDR3 has 13 residues. Germline lookup yields CDR1 SGHAT and CDR2 FQNNGV. V shed 5 bases and J shed 5 bases, with 12 bases lying between them. CDR3 nucleotides: TGTGCCAGCAGCCCGTTCCAGCGGGAGACCCAGTACTTC. Translating gives CASSPFQRETQYF.

This clone was recorded many times. The chain employs TRBV6-6 and TRBJ1-2, with a weak D call TRBD1 (6 bases). V was pared by 6 bases and J by 0 bases, with 11 bases between. Looked up from germline, CDR1 is MNHNY and CDR2 is SVGAGI (reference sequence). This CDR3 has 14 residues. The CDR3 DNA reads as TGTGCCAGCAGCCCGGACAGCCCTAACTATGGCTACACCTTC. Encoded protein: CASSPDSPNYGYTF.

This clone occurred many times. The chain couples TRBV10-3 to TRBJ1-1; TRBD1 aligns across 7 bases. The J segment lost 3 bases and the V segment lost 6 bases, leaving 7 bases of the junction unmatched. Germline V gives CDR1 ENHRY, CDR2 SYGVKD. The CDR3 totals 14 residues. CDR3 protein: CAISPTGYDTEAFF. For the CDR3, the DNA is TGTGCCATCAGCCCGACAGGGTATGACACTGAAGCTTTCTTT.

This chain joins TRBV2 and TRBJ2-7; D may be TRBD2 (6 bases). Germline V gene data show CDR1 as SNHLY and CDR2 as FYNNEI. CDR3 length equals 13 residues. The V end was cut by 4 bases, the J end by 2 bases, with 9 bases between. The CDR3 DNA follows: TGTGCCAGCAGTGGGACGGGAGCCTACGAGCAGTACTTC. This translates into CASSGTGAYEQYF.

This rearrangement joins TRBV7-9 to TRBJ1-6; D perhaps matches TRBD1 (5 bases). Trimming shortened V by 6 bases and J by 10 bases, and 13 bases separated the two germline ends. The germline V gene encodes CDR1 SEHNR and CDR2 FQNEAQ (reference sequence). This CDR3 is built from 13 residues. In DNA form, the CDR3 reads TGTGCCAGCAGGTCGGGGGATGTCTCACCCCTCCACTTT. Protein: CASRSGDVSPLHF.

This clone was observed a handful of times. The gene calls are TRBV5-1 and TRBJ1-2; D may be TRBD1 (5 bases). Germline assignment: CDR1 SGHRS and CDR2 YFSETQ. The CDR3 has 13 residues. V lost 0 bases and J lost 4, with 7 bases in between. The CDR3 DNA is TGCGCCAGCAGCTTGGAAGGGGCCTATGGCTACACCTTC. Translating gives CASSLEGAYGYTF.

This chain connects TRBV5-6 to TRBJ2-2; 8 positions match TRBD1. There are 16 residues in the CDR3. CDR1 SGHDT and CDR2 YYEEEE come from the germline V gene. V gave up 2 bases and J gave up 2 bases; unmatched junction bases: 5. CDR3 residues: CASSFLGQGNTGELFF. CDR3 bases: TGTGCCAGCAGCTTTCTCGGACAGGGCAACACCGGGGAGCTGTTTTTT.

The V and J genes are TRBV11-2 and TRBJ2-7, with a weak D call TRBD2 (5 bases). The CDR3 runs 13 residues. Germline V lookup: CDR1 SGHAT, CDR2 FQNNGV. The V end lost 5 bases, the J end lost 3 bases, and 11 bases lay between the germline ends. The CDR3 spells CASSLEGVYEQYF. DNA of the CDR3: TGTGCCAGCAGCCTTGAGGGAGTCTACGAGCAGTACTTC.